Presented here are 9 T cell receptor beta chains from one specimen sequenced in a study of early T cells in non-severe SARS-CoV-2 infection. One entry per CDR3 protein, called by TCRdb with MiXCR from the 5' RACE reads. Among 50,000 to 60,000 distinct CDR3 sequences listed, around 9.3% were seen once. The source was whole blood, collected at baseline. These receptors were taken from an adult who was a healthcare worker with PCR-confirmed SARS-CoV-2 infection or an uninfected control (not recorded which).

The chain is built from TRBV5-1 and TRBJ2-7; 10 bases align to TRBD2. Germline V lookup: CDR1 SGHRS, CDR2 YFSETQ. The CDR3 extends over 15 amino acids. The trim removed 7 bases at V and 1 base at J, leaving 8 bases unmatched. The CDR3 loop is CASSERTSGSYEQYF. The CDR3, as DNA: TGCGCCAGCTCCGAACGGACTAGCGGTTCCTACGAGCAGTACTTC. Supplemented by reference TRBV5-1 and TRBJ2-7, the full variable domain reads KAGVTQTPRYLIKTRGQQVTLSCSPISGHRSVSWYQQTPGQGLQFLFEYFSETQRNKGNFPGRFSGRQFSNSRSEMNVSTLELGDSALYLCASSERTSGSYEQYFGPGTRLTVT.

Only a few counts were recorded for this clonotype. The chain has TRBV25-1 and TRBJ2-3; no clear D. The germline gives CDR1 MGHDK, CDR2 SYGVNS. Trimming cost V 8 bases and J 0 bases, with 12 bases left between them. CDR3 length: 14 residues. CDR3 DNA sequence: TGTGCCAGCGGGTTTGAGGCGAGCACAGATACGCAGTATTTT. This codes for CASGFEASTDTQYF. The full variable domain, in which reference TRBV25-1 and TRBJ2-3 provide the parts outside the CDR3, is EADIYQTPRYLVIGTGKKITLECSQTMGHDKMYWYQQDPGMELHLIHYSYGVNSTEKGDLSSESTVSRIRTEHFPLTLESARPSHTSQYLCASGFEASTDTQYFGPGTRLTVL.

The sample holds a few counts of this clonotype. CDR3 bases: TGTGCCAGCAGTTTGCATTGGGGGGACGAAAAACTGTTTTTT. It specifies CASSLHWGDEKLFF. The chain combines TRBV27 with TRBJ1-4; a possible D gene is TRBD1 (5 bases). V was trimmed by 3 bases and J by 8 bases, leaving 13 bases between them. Germline V gene sequence: CDR1 MNHEY, CDR2 SMNVEV (reference sequence). The CDR3 is made up of 14 amino acids.

The genes are TRBV20-1 and TRBJ2-3; 14 bases agree with TRBD2. Germline loops: CDR1 DFQATT, CDR2 SNEGSKA (reference sequence). Germline trimming cut 3 bases from V and 9 bases from J; bases unmatched to any gene: 11. This CDR3 is 16 amino acids long. The DNA for the CDR3 is TGCAGTGCTAGCCCAGGGGGACTAGCGGGAGAGAGGACGCAGTATTTT. Its translation: CSASPGGLAGERTQYF.

This clonotype was counted many times. J is TRBJ1-4 and V is TRBV19; D is unresolved. Trimming removed 7 bases from V and 5 bases from J, with 11 bases in between. Per the germline V gene, CDR1 is LNHDA and CDR2 is SQIVND (reference sequence). The CDR3 loop spans 13 amino acids. CDR3 sequence reads: CASTGMENEKLFF. The DNA of the CDR3 is TGTGCCAGTACTGGCATGGAGAATGAAAAACTGTTTTTT.

This clonotype occurred many times. The J gene is TRBJ1-1, the V gene TRBV20-1; TRBD1 matches at 7 bases. The CDR3 totals 17 residues. Looked up from germline, CDR1 is DFQATT and CDR2 is SNEGSKA (reference sequence). The ends lost 3 bases at V and 0 bases at J; junction bases unmatched: 13. CDR3 nucleotide sequence: TGCAGTGCTAGCCCCCCGCCGCTTACAGGGGTGAACACTGAAGCTTTCTTT. Translating gives CSASPPPLTGVNTEAFF.

This clonotype occurred many times. The rearrangement uses TRBV6-5 and TRBJ2-4; 7 positions agree with TRBD2. Germline CDR1 MNHEY, CDR2 SVGAGI. This CDR3 spans 18 amino acids. The J segment lost 3 bases and the V segment lost 4 bases, leaving 15 bases of the junction unmatched. In nucleotides, the CDR3 is TGTGCCAGCAGTTCGCCTTCCCCCCAGCGGGACCACAAAAACATTCAGTACTTC. Translated: CASSSPSPQRDHKNIQYF.

This clonotype was seen a few times. The rearrangement links TRBV7-9 to TRBJ2-4; D ambiguous. The CDR3 runs 16 residues. Looked up from germline, CDR1 is SEHNR and CDR2 is FQNEAQ (reference sequence). V shed 1 base and J shed 1 base, with 11 bases lying between them. As DNA, the CDR3 is TGTGCCAGCAGCTTAGGGGATTTTCGGGCCAAAAACATTCAGTACTTC. Protein product: CASSLGDFRAKNIQYF.

A few counts support this clonotype. The chain uses TRBV30 and TRBJ1-3; possibly TRBD1 for D (5 bases). V lost 2 bases to trimming and J lost 5 bases, with 10 bases between them. The length of the CDR3 is 13 residues. CDR1 is GTSNPN and CDR2 is SVGIG in the germline V gene (reference sequence). CDR3: CAWSFWGRNTIYF. Written as DNA, the CDR3 is TGTGCCTGGAGTTTTTGGGGGAGAAACACCATATATTTT.